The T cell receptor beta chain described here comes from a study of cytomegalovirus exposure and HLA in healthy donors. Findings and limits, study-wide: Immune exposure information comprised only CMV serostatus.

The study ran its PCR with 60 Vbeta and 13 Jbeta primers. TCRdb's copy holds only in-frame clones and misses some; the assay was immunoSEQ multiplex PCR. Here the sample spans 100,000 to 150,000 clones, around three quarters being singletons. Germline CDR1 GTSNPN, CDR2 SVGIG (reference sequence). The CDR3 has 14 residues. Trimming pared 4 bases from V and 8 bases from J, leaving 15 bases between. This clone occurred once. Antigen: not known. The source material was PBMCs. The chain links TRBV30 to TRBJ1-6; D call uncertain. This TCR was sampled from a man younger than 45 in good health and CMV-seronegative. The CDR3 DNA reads TGTGCCTGGACCCGACCCCACGCGGATTCACCCCTCCACTTT. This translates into CAWTRPHADSPLHF.